The clone carrying this T cell receptor (beta chain) was found a few times. Original data processing: Nucleated cell number was recorded as an estimate derived from reference gene primer amplification. Generated by immunoSEQ multiplex PCR, the TCRdb table keeps only in-frame clones and is missing some. Clone size and V and J calls were adopted from that table, with D and trimming inferred from the DNA. This repertoire shows tens of thousands of clones, roughly 71% found once; its top ten account for about 32%. The source of the sample is a study of blood T cell repertoires in COVID-19. As for the study in general: There were acute and convalescent COVID-19 samples, and they came from the United States, Italy and Spain. PBMCs, B-cell-depleted T cells, or T cells provided the cDNA or gDNA that made up the material.

Germline V gene lookup returns CDR1 SGHAT and CDR2 FQNNGV. This CDR3 comprises 12 residues. Trimming stripped 3 bases from V and 8 bases from J, with 10 bases between. The rearrangement links TRBV11-2 to TRBJ1-1; a weak D match, TRBD1 (6 bases). The clonotype comes from a human donor in a cohort sampled during active COVID-19. The sample taken for sequencing was peripheral blood. The CDR3 region is CASSFVRGEAFF. The CDR3 DNA reads as TGTGCCAGCAGCTTCGTCAGGGGAGAAGCTTTCTTT.